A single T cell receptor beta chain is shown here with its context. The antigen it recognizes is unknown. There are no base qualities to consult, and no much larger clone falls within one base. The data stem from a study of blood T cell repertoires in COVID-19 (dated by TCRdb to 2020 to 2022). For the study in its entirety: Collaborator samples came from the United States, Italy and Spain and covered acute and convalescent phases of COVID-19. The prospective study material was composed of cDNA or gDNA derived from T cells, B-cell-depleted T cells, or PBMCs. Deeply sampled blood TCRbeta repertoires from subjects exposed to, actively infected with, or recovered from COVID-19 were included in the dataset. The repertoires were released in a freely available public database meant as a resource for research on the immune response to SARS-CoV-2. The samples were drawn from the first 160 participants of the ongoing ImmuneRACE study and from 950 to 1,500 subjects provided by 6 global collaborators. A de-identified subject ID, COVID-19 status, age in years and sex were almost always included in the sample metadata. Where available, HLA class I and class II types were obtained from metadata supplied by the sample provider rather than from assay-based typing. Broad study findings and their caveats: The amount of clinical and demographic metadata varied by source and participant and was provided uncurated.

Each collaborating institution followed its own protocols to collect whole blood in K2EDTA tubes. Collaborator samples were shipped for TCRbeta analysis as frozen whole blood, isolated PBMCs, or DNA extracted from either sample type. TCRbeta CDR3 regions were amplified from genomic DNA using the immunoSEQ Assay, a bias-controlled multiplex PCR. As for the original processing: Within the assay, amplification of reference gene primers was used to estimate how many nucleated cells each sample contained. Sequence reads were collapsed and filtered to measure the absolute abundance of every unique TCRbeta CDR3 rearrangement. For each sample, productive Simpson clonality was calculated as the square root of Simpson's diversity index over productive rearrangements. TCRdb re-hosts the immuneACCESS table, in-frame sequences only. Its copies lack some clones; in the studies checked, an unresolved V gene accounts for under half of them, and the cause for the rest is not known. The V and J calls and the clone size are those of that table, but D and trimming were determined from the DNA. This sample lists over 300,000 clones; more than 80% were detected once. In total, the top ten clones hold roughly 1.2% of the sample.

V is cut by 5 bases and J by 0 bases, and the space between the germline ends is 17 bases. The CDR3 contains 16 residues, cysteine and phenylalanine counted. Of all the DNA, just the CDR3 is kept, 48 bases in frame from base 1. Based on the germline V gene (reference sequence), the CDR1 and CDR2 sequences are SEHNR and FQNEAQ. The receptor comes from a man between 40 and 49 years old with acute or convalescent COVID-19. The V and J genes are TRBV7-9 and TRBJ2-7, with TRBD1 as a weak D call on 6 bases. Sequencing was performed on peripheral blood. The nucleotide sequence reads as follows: TGTGCCAGCAGCCAGGGGTCTCGGGACAACTCCTACGAGCAGTACTTC. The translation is CASSQGSRDNSYEQYF.